This TCR beta chain was profiled in a study of blood T cells in healthy people across ages. Study information: Template-switching capture recovered about one barcoded beta molecule per two T cells.

Using a J-beta primer mix together with a sample-barcoded 5' primer, a second PCR was run for about 6 to 12 cycles. The template-switch adaptor was a 5' adaptor with 12 random nucleotides. It tagged each cDNA molecule. TCRdb reprocessed the 5' RACE reads via MiXCR and lists one record per CDR3 protein. The sample yields 1.2 million to 1.5 million distinct CDR3 sequences, 42% seen once. Approximately 9.4 milliliters was the volume of peripheral blood drawn from each donor. Isolation recovered at least 6.5 million PBMCs from every sample. CDR3 length: 16 residues. J gave up 4 bases and V 2 bases, and 8 bases lay outside the gene matches. Germline V gives CDR1 SGHTA, CDR2 FQGNSA.

The rearrangement joins TRBV7-2 to TRBJ2-1; 7 bases are a match to TRBD2. The sequence came from a woman under 30 in good health. Sequenced sample: blood. This CDR3 reads CASSLMAGVFYNEQFF. The CDR3 DNA reads as TGTGCCAGCAGCTTAATGGCGGGAGTATTTTACAATGAGCAGTTCTTC.